This is a list of T cell receptor beta chains from one sample in a study of OX40 agonist ivuxolimab in advanced cancers. The table came from immunoSEQ multiplex PCR; TCRdb's copy has only in-frame clones and leaves some out. The repertoire consists of 77,000 or so clones, with roughly nine tenths occurring once and the leading ten covering roughly a tenth. Sequences were derived from CD4+ or CD8+ T cells sorted from blood, sampled in a trial of the OX40 agonist ivuxolimab. These receptors all come from an adult with an advanced solid tumor such as melanoma, head and neck, liver or kidney cancer. CDR3s include the opening cysteine and the closing phenylalanine or tryptophan. A D gene is named only where the DNA matches it firmly. Not all rows give a size; the values are once, few, many and, for expanded clones, a class.

>.|TRBJ2-1|.|TRBV6-5
TGTGCCAGCAGTTACTCGATGGTGGAGCAGTTCTTC
CASSYSMVEQFF
>TRBD2|TRBJ2-1|.|TRBV5-8
TGTGCCAGCAACCGCGGACTAGCGGGGGGTGAGCAGTTCTTC
CASNRGLAGGEQFF
>.|TRBJ2-7|.|TRBV27
TGTGCCAGCAGTTTAGCGGCGGTGAGCTCCTACGAGCAGTACTTC
CASSLAAVSSYEQYF
>TRBD1|TRBJ2-7|.|TRBV29-1
TGCAGCGTTGAAGCCTCAACCCGGGACAGGTCCTCCTACGAGCAGTACTTC
CSVEASTRDRSSYEQYF
>.|TRBJ2-7|.|TRBV4-1
TGCGCCAGCAGCCAAGTTTTAGGGGGCGGGAACTACGAGCAGTACTTC
CASSQVLGGGNYEQYF
>.|TRBJ2-3|.|TRBV6-6
TGTGCCAGCAGTTACCAGTCCAGCACAGATACGCAGTATTTT
CASSYQSSTDTQYF
>TRBD1|TRBJ2-7|.|TRBV4-1
TGCGCCAGCAGCCGCGGACAGGGTGAGCAGTACTTC
CASSRGQGEQYF
>.|TRBJ1-3|.|TRBV6-1
TGTGCCAGCAGTGACCGTTCGGACAGCGTGACTGGAAACACCATATATTTT
CASSDRSDSVTGNTIYF
>.|TRBJ1-2|.|TRBV11-3
TGTGCCAGCAGCTTGAGCTTGGGAAACCGTATAAGCTACACCTTC
CASSLSLGNRISYTF
>.|TRBJ1-2|.|TRBV19
TGTGCCAGTAGTATAGCCTATGGCTACACCTTC
CASSIAYGYTF
>.|TRBJ2-7|.|TRBV7-8
TGTGCCAGCAGCGCAACCGGGGGCGCGGCGCTCGAGCAGTACTTC
CASSATGGAALEQYF
>.|TRBJ2-1|.|TRBV19
TGTGCCAGTAGTATATTGTTGAACTATGAGCAGTTCTTC
CASSILLNYEQFF
>TRBD1|TRBJ2-2|.|TRBV30
TGTGCCTGGAGTATGGGACAGGGCACCGGGGAGCTGTTTTTT
CAWSMGQGTGELFF
>TRBD1|TRBJ1-1|.|TRBV27
TGTGCCAGCAGTTATTCTGGGACAGGGTTTTCTGAAGCTTTCTTT
CASSYSGTGFSEAFF
>.|TRBJ2-7|.|TRBV10-3
TGTGCCATCAGTGAGTCCTTAGCGGGACAGTACGAGCAGTACTTC
CAISESLAGQYEQYF
>.|TRBJ2-7|once|TRBV19
TGTGCCAGTAGTATCACTTCCGGCCGGCGGGGTATCTACGAGCAGTACTTC
CASSITSGRRGIYEQYF
>.|TRBJ2-7|.|TRBV13
TGTGCCAGCAGCTTAGCCTTGACTGACTCCTACGAGCAGTACTTC
CASSLALTDSYEQYF
>.|TRBJ1-3|.|TRBV9
TGTGCCAGCAGCGTAGTAGGGGACGGAAACACCATATATTTT
CASSVVGDGNTIYF
>.|TRBJ2-7|once|TRBV5-5
TGTGCCAGCAGCCCTTCCCACGACAGGTTCCCCTACGAGCAGTACTTC
CASSPSHDRFPYEQYF
>.|TRBJ2-3|.|TRBV7-2
TGTGCCAGCAGCTTTTCTAGCGCTTCTAGCACAGATACGCAGTATTTT
CASSFSSASSTDTQYF
>TRBD1|TRBJ2-7|.|TRBV19
TGTGCCAGTAGTGTCACAGGGGGCTCCTACGAGCAGTACTTC
CASSVTGGSYEQYF
>TRBD1|TRBJ2-5|.|TRBV5-4
TGTGCCAGCAGCTCACCATCCCGGGACAGGGTCCAAGAGACCCAGTACTTC
CASSSPSRDRVQETQYF
>TRBD2|TRBJ2-1|once|TRBV29-1
TGCAGCGTACAAGGCGGGGGGGCGTGGAATGAGCAGTTCTTC
CSVQGGGAWNEQFF
>.|TRBJ2-3|.|TRBV4-1
TGCGCCAGCAGCCAAGATCCAGGGGGGACAGATACGCAGTATTTT
CASSQDPGGTDTQYF
>.|TRBJ1-1|.|TRBV19
TGTGCCAGTAGTATCGGGCAGATGAACACTGAAGCTTTCTTT
CASSIGQMNTEAFF
>.|TRBJ1-1|.|TRBV9
TGTGCCAGCAGCATGACGAATGAAGCTTTCTTT
CASSMTNEAFF
>.|TRBJ1-2|.|TRBV5-1
TGCGCCAGCAGCTTGAAAGGGAATGGCTACACCTTC
CASSLKGNGYTF
>.|TRBJ2-3|.|TRBV7-9
TGTGTTCAGAGAGATGACTTCACAGATACGCAGTATTTT
CVQRDDFTDTQYF
>.|TRBJ1-4|.|TRBV4-1
TGCGCCAGCAGCCCCGACCCCTTAAATGAAAAACTGTTTTTT
CASSPDPLNEKLFF
>TRBD1|TRBJ2-6|.|TRBV29-1
TGCAGCGTTGTGGGACAGGGAGCGTCAGGGGCCAACGTCCTGACTTTC
CSVVGQGASGANVLTF
>.|TRBJ2-4|.|TRBV11-3
TGTGCCAGCAGCTTACCCTCCCGGGTGGTGGCCAAAAACATTCAGTACTTC
CASSLPSRVVAKNIQYF
>.|TRBJ1-3|.|TRBV7-9
TGTGCCAGCAGCTTATCGGGCTTGTTCTCTGGAAACACCATATATTTT
CASSLSGLFSGNTIYF
>TRBD1|TRBJ1-6|.|TRBV6-6
TGTGCCAGCAGCAGGGACAGGGAGTCCTATAATTCACCCCTCCACTTT
CASSRDRESYNSPLHF
>.|TRBJ2-5|once|TRBV4-1
TGCGCCAGCAGCCAAGATCGTCAAGAAGGGGAGACCCAGTACTTC
CASSQDRQEGETQYF
>.|TRBJ2-7|.|TRBV6-5
TGTGCCAGCAGTTACTCTTCGGGGGAGGCAGAATACGAGCAGTACTTC
CASSYSSGEAEYEQYF
>TRBD1|TRBJ2-3|.|TRBV7-9
TGTGCCAGCAGCTTGCCTACTCATCGGACTTCCCCCAGGGGGGATACGCAGTATTTT
CASSLPTHRTSPRGDTQYF
>.|TRBJ2-5|.|TRBV5-1
TGCGCCAGCAGCCCTGACAGAAAGGAGACCCAGTACTTC
CASSPDRKETQYF